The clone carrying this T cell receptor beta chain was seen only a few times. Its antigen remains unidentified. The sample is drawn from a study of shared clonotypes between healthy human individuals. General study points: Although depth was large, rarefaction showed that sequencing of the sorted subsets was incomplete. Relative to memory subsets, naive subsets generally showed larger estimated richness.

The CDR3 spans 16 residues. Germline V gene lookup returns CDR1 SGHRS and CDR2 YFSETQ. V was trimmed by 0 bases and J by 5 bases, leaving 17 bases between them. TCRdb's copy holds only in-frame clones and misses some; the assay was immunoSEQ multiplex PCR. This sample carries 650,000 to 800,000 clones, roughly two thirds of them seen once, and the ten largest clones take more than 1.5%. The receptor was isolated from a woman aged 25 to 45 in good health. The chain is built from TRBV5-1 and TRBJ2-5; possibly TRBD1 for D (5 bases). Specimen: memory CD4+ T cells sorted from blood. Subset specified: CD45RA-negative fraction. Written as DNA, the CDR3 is TGCGCCAGCAGCTTGGGGCCCAGGGAATCTGGGGAGACCCAGTACTTC. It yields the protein CASSLGPRESGETQYF.